This T cell receptor beta chain was retrieved from a study of shared clonotypes between healthy human individuals. The naive CD8 fraction comprised CD45RO-negative cells positively selected for CCR7 and excluded terminally differentiated effector memory CD45RA+ cells. TCRdb's table, derived via immunoSEQ multiplex PCR, lists solely in-frame clones and lacks some. The sample contains 2 million to 2.5 million clones, more than 85% of which appear only once. The CDR3 is made up of 16 amino acids. The germline V gene has CDR1 MNHEY and CDR2 SMNVEV (reference sequence). Trimming shortened V by 6 bases and J by 6 bases, and 22 bases separated the two germline ends.

The sequencing input was naive CD8+ T cells from PBMCs. The source is a man aged 18 to 35 in good health. Some clones in this sample may be carry-over from other donors' samples. The rearrangement uses TRBV27 and TRBJ2-3; perhaps TRBD2 as D (6 bases). CDR3 protein: CASSPGGGPFMDTQYF. CDR3 coding DNA: TGTGCCAGCAGCCCCGGGGGAGGCCCCTTTATGGATACGCAGTATTTT.